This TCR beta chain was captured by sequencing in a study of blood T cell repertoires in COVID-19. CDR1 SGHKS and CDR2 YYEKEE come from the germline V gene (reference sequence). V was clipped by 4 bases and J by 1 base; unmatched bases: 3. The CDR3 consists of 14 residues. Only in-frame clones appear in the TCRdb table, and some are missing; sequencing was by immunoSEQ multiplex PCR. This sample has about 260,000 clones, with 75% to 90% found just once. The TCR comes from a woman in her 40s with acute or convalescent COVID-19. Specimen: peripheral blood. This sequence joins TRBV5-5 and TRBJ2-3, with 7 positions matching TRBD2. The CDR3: CASSRSGGTDTQYF. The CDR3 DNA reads TGTGCCAGCAGCCGAAGCGGGGGCACAGATACGCAGTATTTT.